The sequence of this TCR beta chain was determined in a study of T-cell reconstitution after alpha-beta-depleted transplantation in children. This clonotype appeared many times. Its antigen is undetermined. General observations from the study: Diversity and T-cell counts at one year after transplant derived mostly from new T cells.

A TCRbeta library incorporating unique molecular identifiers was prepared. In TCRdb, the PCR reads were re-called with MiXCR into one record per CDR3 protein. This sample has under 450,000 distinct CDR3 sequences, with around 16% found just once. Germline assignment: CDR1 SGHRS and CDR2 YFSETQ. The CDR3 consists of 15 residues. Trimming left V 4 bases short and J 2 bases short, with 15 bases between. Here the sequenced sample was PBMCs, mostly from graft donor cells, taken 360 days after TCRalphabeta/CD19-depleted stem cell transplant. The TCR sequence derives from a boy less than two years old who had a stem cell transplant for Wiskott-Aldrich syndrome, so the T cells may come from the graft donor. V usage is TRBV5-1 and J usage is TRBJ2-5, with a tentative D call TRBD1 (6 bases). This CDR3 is CASSPLGGFQETQYF. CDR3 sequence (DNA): TGCGCCAGCAGCCCGTTAGGGGGTTTTCAAGAGACCCAGTACTTC.